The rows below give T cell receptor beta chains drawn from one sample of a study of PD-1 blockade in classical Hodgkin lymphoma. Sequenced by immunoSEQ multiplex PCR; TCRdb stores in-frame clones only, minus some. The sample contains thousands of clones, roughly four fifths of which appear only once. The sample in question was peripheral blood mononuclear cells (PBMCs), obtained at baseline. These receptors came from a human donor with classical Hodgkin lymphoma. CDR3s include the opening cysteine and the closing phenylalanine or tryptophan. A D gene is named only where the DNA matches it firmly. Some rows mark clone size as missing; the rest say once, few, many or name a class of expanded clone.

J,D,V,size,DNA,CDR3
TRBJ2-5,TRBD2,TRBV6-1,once,TGTGCCAGCAGTGAAGGGCTAGCGGTAAAGACCCAGTACTTC,CASSEGLAVKTQYF
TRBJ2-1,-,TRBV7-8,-,TGTGCCAGCAGCTTAGTGGGCGGGGCTGGTATCATCGAGGAGCAGTTCTTC,CASSLVGGAGIIEEQFF
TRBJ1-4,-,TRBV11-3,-,TGTGCCAGCAGCCCGGGACGGGACAAGTCTAATGAAAAACTGTTTTTT,CASSPGRDKSNEKLFF
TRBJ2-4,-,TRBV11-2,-,TGTGCCAGCAGAGAACTCGGAGCCAAAAACATTCAGTACTTC,CASRELGAKNIQYF
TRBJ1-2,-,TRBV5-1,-,TGCGCCAGCAGCCACGGCCTCTATGGCTACACCTTC,CASSHGLYGYTF
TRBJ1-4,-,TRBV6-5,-,TGTGCCAGCAGTTACTCAGGTTTTGCTAATGAAAAACTGTTTTTT,CASSYSGFANEKLFF
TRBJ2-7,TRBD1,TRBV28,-,TGTGCCAGCCGAACCCAGACAGGGCGGGAGCAGTACTTC,CASRTQTGREQYF
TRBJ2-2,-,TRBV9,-,TGTGCCAGCAGCGGGATCCAGGCGACCGGGGAGCTGTTTTTT,CASSGIQATGELFF
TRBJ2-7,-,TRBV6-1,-,TGTGCCAGCGAGGGTTACTCCTACGAGCAGTACTTC,CASEGYSYEQYF
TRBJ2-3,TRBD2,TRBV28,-,TGTGCCAGCAGGTTAGCGGGAGGAAGGGATACGCAGTATTTT,CASRLAGGRDTQYF
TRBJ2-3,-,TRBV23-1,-,TGCGCCAGCAGTCAAAACACATTCGAGGATGCAGTCTTTTGGTCCACAGATACGCAGTATTTT,CASSQNTFEDAVFWSTDTQYF
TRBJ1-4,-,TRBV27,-,TGTGCCAGCAGTTTACAAAGAGATAATGAAAAACTGTTTTTT,CASSLQRDNEKLFF
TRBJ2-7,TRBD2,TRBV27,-,TGTGCCAGCAGTCTTACTAGCGGGAGGGTTTCCGAGCAGTACTTC,CASSLTSGRVSEQYF
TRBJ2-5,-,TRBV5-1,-,TGCGCCAGCAGCCAGATTTCAGGGGCCCAAGAGACCCAGTACTTC,CASSQISGAQETQYF
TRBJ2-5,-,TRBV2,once,TGTGCCAGCAGGGCAGCCTCCCAAGAGACCCAGTACTTC,CASRAASQETQYF
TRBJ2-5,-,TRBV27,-,TGTGCCAGCAGCAGGCAGGTGGAAGAGACCCAGTACTTC,CASSRQVEETQYF
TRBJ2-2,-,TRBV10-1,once,TGCGCCAGCAGTAGTTTCAGCCTGAACACCGGGGAGCTGTTTTTT,CASSSFSLNTGELFF
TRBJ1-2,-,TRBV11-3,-,TGTGCCAGCAGCCATTCCATGGCCGGCTACACCTTC,CASSHSMAGYTF
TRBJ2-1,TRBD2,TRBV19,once,TGTGCCAGTACCGCAGCGGGAGACTACAATGAGCAGTTCTTC,CASTAAGDYNEQFF
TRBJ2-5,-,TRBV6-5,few,TGTGCCGCTGGAATGGGGACCCAGTACTTC,CAAGMGTQYF
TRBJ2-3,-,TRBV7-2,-,TGTGCCAGCAGCCCTAACACAGATACGCAGTATTTT,CASSPNTDTQYF
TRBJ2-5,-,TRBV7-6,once,TGTGCCAGCAGCTCGCCGACTAGAGAAGAGACCCAGTACTTC,CASSSPTREETQYF
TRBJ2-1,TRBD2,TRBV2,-,TGTGCCAGTTTAGGCGGGAGCGATGAGCAGTTCTTC,CASLGGSDEQFF
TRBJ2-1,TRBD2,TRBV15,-,TGTGCCACCAGCAGAGTTGCGGGAGAGGAGCAGTTCTTC,CATSRVAGEEQFF
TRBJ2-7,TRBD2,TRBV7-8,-,TGTGCCAGCAGCTTAGTAGGGGAGGGTGGCGAGCAGTACTTC,CASSLVGEGGEQYF
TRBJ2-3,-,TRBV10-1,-,TGCGCCAGCAGTGAGATAGGCCCAGGGACGCAGTATTTT,CASSEIGPGTQYF
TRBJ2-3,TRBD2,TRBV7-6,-,TGTGCCAGCAGCCCCACGGGAGGGCCTTTGACAGATACGCAGTATTTT,CASSPTGGPLTDTQYF
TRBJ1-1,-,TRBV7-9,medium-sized,TGTGCCAGCAGCACCTCACAGGGAGCTGAAGCTTTCTTT,CASSTSQGAEAFF
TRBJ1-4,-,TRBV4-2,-,TGTGCCAGCAGCTCTCAGGGAGGCGGTGACGAAAAACTGTTTTTT,CASSSQGGGDEKLFF
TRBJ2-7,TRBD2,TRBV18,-,TGTGCCAGCTCACCAACGGGACTAGCGGGATCCTACGAGCAGTACTTC,CASSPTGLAGSYEQYF
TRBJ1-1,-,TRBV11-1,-,TGTGCCAGCAGCACCTCACAGGGAGCTGAAGCTTTCTTT,CASSTSQGAEAFF
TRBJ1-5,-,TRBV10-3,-,TGTGCCATCAGTGAGTCATTAGGGGGAGGGGGTCAGCCCCAGCATTTT,CAISESLGGGGQPQHF
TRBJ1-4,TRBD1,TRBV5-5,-,TGTGCCAGCAACCAAGGGGGCATTAATGAAAAACTGTTTTTT,CASNQGGINEKLFF
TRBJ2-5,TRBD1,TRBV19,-,TGTGCCAGCCGTACGGGGACAGGGGAGTCAGAGACCCAGTACTTC,CASRTGTGESETQYF
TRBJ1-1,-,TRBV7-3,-,TGTGCCAGCAACAATGCGGGGGGCGGCACTGAAGCTTTCTTT,CASNNAGGGTEAFF
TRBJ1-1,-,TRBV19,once,TGTGCCAGTAGTAAGGACCCCTCGAGCACTGAAGCTTTCTTT,CASSKDPSSTEAFF
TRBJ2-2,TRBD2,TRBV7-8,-,TGTGCCAGCAGGCTCCCGGGACTAGCGGGCCCCGGGGAGCTGTTTTTT,CASRLPGLAGPGELFF
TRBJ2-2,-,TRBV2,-,TGTGCCAGGACAGAGGTCACCGGGGAGCTGTTTTTT,CARTEVTGELFF
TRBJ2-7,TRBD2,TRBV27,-,TGTGCCAGCAGTCTTAGCGGGAACTCCTACGAGCAGTACTTC,CASSLSGNSYEQYF
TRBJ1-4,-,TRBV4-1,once,TGCGCCAGCACCCGAGAGCGAGGGACTAATGAAAAACTGTTTTTT,CASTRERGTNEKLFF
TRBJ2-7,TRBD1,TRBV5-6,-,TGTGCCAGCAGCTTAATTTCTGGGACAGGGGGATACGAGCAGTACTTC,CASSLISGTGGYEQYF
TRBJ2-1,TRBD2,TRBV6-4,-,TGTGCCAGCAGTGAGCTGAGTAGCGGGAGGGGTGAGCAGTTCTTC,CASSELSSGRGEQFF
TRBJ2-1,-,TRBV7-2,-,TGTGCCAGCAGCGCCCCTCTTAGCGGTGAGCAGTTCTTC,CASSAPLSGEQFF
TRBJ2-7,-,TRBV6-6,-,TGTGCCAGCAAAACAGGGAGTACCTACGAGCAGTACTTC,CASKTGSTYEQYF
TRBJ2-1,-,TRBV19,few,TGTGCCAGTAGTATTCTCAAGCCGACCGCGAATGAGCAGTTCTTC,CASSILKPTANEQFF
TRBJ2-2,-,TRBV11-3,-,TGTGCCAGCAGCCCGGATCCCACCGGGGAGCTGTTTTTT,CASSPDPTGELFF
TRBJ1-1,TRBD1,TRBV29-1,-,TGCAGCGTCACAGGGGGCCTTTCGGACACTGAAGCTTTCTTT,CSVTGGLSDTEAFF
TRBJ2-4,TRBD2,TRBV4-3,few,TGCGCCAGCAGCCAAGGAGGGGCTAGCGGGTCCCTCCTAGCCAAAAACATTCAGTACTTC,CASSQGGASGSLLAKNIQYF
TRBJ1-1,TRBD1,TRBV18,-,TGTGCCAGCTCACCAGGACAGGGGAGCACTGAAGCTTTCTTT,CASSPGQGSTEAFF
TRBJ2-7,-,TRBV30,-,TGTGCCTGGAGTCTAGGGGGAACCTACGAGCAGTACTTC,CAWSLGGTYEQYF
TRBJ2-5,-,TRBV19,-,TGTGCCAGTAGTAAGATGGAGCAAGAGACCCAGTACTTC,CASSKMEQETQYF
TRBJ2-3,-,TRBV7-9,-,TGTGCCAGCAGCTTAGCGCTGACCCCCTGGCGGACCACAGATACGCAGTATTTT,CASSLALTPWRTTDTQYF
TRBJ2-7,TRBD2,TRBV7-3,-,TGTGCCAGCAGCTCACAACCGGGAGGGAATTACGAGCAGTACTTC,CASSSQPGGNYEQYF
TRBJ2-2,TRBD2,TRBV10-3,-,TGTGCCATCGGGGGGACTAGCGGAACCGGGGAGCTGTTTTTT,CAIGGTSGTGELFF
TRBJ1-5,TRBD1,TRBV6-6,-,TGTGCCAGCAGTACGACAGGGTTCAATCAGCCCCAGCATTTT,CASSTTGFNQPQHF
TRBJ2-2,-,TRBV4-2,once,TGTGCCAGCAGCCAGCAGGCCCGGAACACCGGGGAGCTGTTTTTT,CASSQQARNTGELFF
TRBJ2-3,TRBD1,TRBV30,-,TGTGCCTGGAGTCCCAGGGGGCTTGGCACAGATACGCAGTATTTT,CAWSPRGLGTDTQYF
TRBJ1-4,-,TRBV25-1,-,TGTGCCAGCAGTCCATTCGGGGGTGAAAAACTGTTTTTT,CASSPFGGEKLFF